These T cell receptor beta chains were read from a single sample in a study of molecular identifiers for immune sequencing clone quantification. One entry per CDR3 protein results from TCRdb running MiXCR on the PCR reads. The profile shows roughly 320,000 distinct CDR3 sequences, about 20% of them singletons. The sequencing input was naive CD8+ T cells from blood, with Jurkat cell RNA spiked in. The receptors shown here come from a human donor in good health. Some libraries in this study had Jurkat cell RNA spiked in. Each CDR3 is given with its conserved first and last residue. The D gene is left open where the match is weak. Clone size is not always given. Where it is, it says once, few, many or a class for expanded clones.

DNA	CDR3	J	V	D	size
TGTGCCAGCAGCCGGAACGAAGGACGTGACTCCTACGAGCAGTACTTC	CASSRNEGRDSYEQYF	TRBJ2-7	TRBV7-9	-	many
TGTGCCAGCAGTTTACTTGCGGGAGTGTCTAATGAGCAGTTCTTC	CASSLLAGVSNEQFF	TRBJ2-1	TRBV27	TRBD2	-
TGCAGTGCTAAAGGACTAGTCTCCTACAATGAGCAGTTCTTC	CSAKGLVSYNEQFF	TRBJ2-1	TRBV20-1	TRBD2	many
TGTGCCTGGACCCCGGGCTACAATAGTGGTACGCAGTATTTT	CAWTPGYNSGTQYF	TRBJ2-3	TRBV30	-	many
TGTGCCAGCAGTTTTAAGGGGGGTTCCTACGAGCAGTACTTC	CASSFKGGSYEQYF	TRBJ2-7	TRBV27	-	-
TGTGCCAGCAGTCACCGGACAGGGGTTTCCCAGCCCCAGCATTTT	CASSHRTGVSQPQHF	TRBJ1-5	TRBV12-3/TRBV12-4	TRBD1	many
TGTGCCAGCAGGATGGGTCATGGAGCCGGGGAGCTGTTTTTT	CASRMGHGAGELFF	TRBJ2-2	TRBV2	-	many
TGTGCCAGCAGTTACCAGGGTCAGGGGGACTACGAGCAGTACTTC	CASSYQGQGDYEQYF	TRBJ2-7	TRBV6-5	TRBD1	few
TGTGCCAGCAGTTTGTTGGGGGGTCCCGGGGCCAGCGTCCTGACTTTC	CASSLLGGPGASVLTF	TRBJ2-6	TRBV27	-	-
TGTGCCAGCAGCCCTAAGGGGGGGGCCTACGAGCAGTGCTTC	CASSPKGGAYEQCF	TRBJ2-7	TRBV6-2/TRBV6-3	-	-
TGTGCCAGCAGTCCGTCTACAGGGATGGGCTACGAGCAGTACTTC	CASSPSTGMGYEQYF	TRBJ2-7	TRBV27	-	few
TGTGCCACCAGTGCTCCAATGGGTGAGCAGTTCTTC	CATSAPMGEQFF	TRBJ2-1	TRBV24-1	-	many
TGTGCCACCAGTGATCTCCAGGTTCAGTACTTC	CATSDLQVQYF	TRBJ2-4	TRBV24-1	-	many
TGTGCCAGCAGGGGGGACTGGGCGGATACGCAGTATTTT	CASRGDWADTQYF	TRBJ2-3	TRBV27	-	many
TGTGCCAGCAGCTTAGTGGGGGAGGGGTCCTATAATTCACCCCTCCACTTT	CASSLVGEGSYNSPLHF	TRBJ1-6	TRBV11-2	-	few
TGTGCCAGCAGCTTAGAAACAGTCATGAAGACTGAAGCTTTCTTT	CASSLETVMKTEAFF	TRBJ1-1	TRBV11-2	-	-
TGTGCCAGCAGTTCTGGGCGGATCTACGAGCAGTACTTC	CASSSGRIYEQYF	TRBJ2-7	TRBV12-3/TRBV12-4	-	many
TGTGCCAGCAGTTACTCGGGGGACAAATGGGGGGAGCAGTACTTC	CASSYSGDKWGEQYF	TRBJ2-7	TRBV6-5	-	many
TGTGCCAGCAGCGTAGATTGGGGGGGGGGACCCACCCTTGAGACCCAGCACTTC	CASSVDWGGGPTLETQHF	TRBJ2-5	TRBV9	TRBD2	-
TGTGCCAGCAGTAGGGACTATAAAGAGACCCAGTACTTC	CASSRDYKETQYF	TRBJ2-5	TRBV6-2/TRBV6-3	TRBD2	-
TGTGCCAGCAGCGTAGCCGGGTTCTCCGGGGTTGGCACAGATACGCAGTATTTT	CASSVAGFSGVGTDTQYF	TRBJ2-3	TRBV9	-	many
TGTGCCAGCAGCTACAGGACAGGGGTGAACACCGGGGAGCTGTTTTTT	CASSYRTGVNTGELFF	TRBJ2-2	TRBV5-6	TRBD1	many
TGTGCCAGCAGTTACTCGGGTCAGTCTACTTACGAGCAGTACTTC	CASSYSGQSTYEQYF	TRBJ2-7	TRBV6-5	-	many
TGCAGCGTTGTGGACAGGGCGTACCAAGAGACCCAGTACTTC	CSVVDRAYQETQYF	TRBJ2-5	TRBV29-1	TRBD1	many
TGTGCCAGCAGTTTATTTTTCGGGGACAGGGGCTACGAGCAGTACTTC	CASSLFFGDRGYEQYF	TRBJ2-7	TRBV27	TRBD1	many
TGTGCCAGCAGTCCCTCGGGACTAGCGGACTCCACAGATACGCAGTATTTT	CASSPSGLADSTDTQYF	TRBJ2-3	TRBV7-9	TRBD2	-
TGCGCCAGCAGCCAAGATGGACAGGGTTTAGCCAAAAACATTCAGTACTTC	CASSQDGQGLAKNIQYF	TRBJ2-4	TRBV4-3	TRBD1	many
TGCGCCAGCAGCCAAGTGTGGGCGCCTCGCGAGACCCAGTACTTC	CASSQVWAPRETQYF	TRBJ2-5	TRBV4-3	-	-
TGTGCCAGCAGCTCCACTACAGGGGTGCGCACAGGTACGCAGTATTTT	CASSSTTGVRTGTQYF	TRBJ2-3	TRBV7-9	TRBD1	-
TGTGCCAGTAGTATTGGGGGTTTTTACCAGCCCCAGCATTTT	CASSIGGFYQPQHF	TRBJ1-5	TRBV19	-	-
TGTGCCAGCAGCTCGACCTCTGCGGAGCAGTACTTC	CASSSTSAEQYF	TRBJ2-7	TRBV7-2	-	many
TGTGCCAGCAGTCCGGGACTAGCGATCGAGCAGTACTTC	CASSPGLAIEQYF	TRBJ2-7	TRBV2	TRBD2	many
TGTGCCAGCAGTTACGGTAGCAGCGCCGGGGAGCTGTTTTTT	CASSYGSSAGELFF	TRBJ2-2	TRBV6-2/TRBV6-3	-	-
TGCGCCAGCAGCTCCGGGGGTAGGACTGAAGCTTTCTTT	CASSSGGRTEAFF	TRBJ1-1	TRBV5-1	-	many
TGCGCCACCACTCAACCGACCGGGGAGCTGTTTTTT	CATTQPTGELFF	TRBJ2-2	TRBV5-1	-	few
TGTGCCAGCAGTTTTATGGGACCATACGAGCAGTACTTC	CASSFMGPYEQYF	TRBJ2-7	TRBV12-3/TRBV12-4	-	many
TGCGCCAGCAGCTTTGGACAGGGTGAACCCGGAGAGACCCAGTACTTC	CASSFGQGEPGETQYF	TRBJ2-5	TRBV5-1	TRBD1	many
TGTGCCAGCAGCGCCGACGGACTAAATCAAGAGACCCAGTACTTC	CASSADGLNQETQYF	TRBJ2-5	TRBV9	-	many
TGCGCCAGCAGCTTGCCGGCCTCCTACGAGCAGTACTTC	CASSLPASYEQYF	TRBJ2-7	TRBV5-1	-	many
TGTGCCAGCAGTTTCGGGACTACCACAGATACGCAGTATTTT	CASSFGTTTDTQYF	TRBJ2-3	TRBV27	TRBD2	many
TGTGCCAGCAGAACCGGGTCACGAGCACGGAATGAGCAGTTCTTC	CASRTGSRARNEQFF	TRBJ2-1	TRBV19	-	few
TGTGCCAGCAGCTCGCCGGGGGGTGGCACTGAAGCTTTCTTT	CASSSPGGGTEAFF	TRBJ1-1	TRBV7-6	-	many
TGTGCCTGGATGCGGCGGCCTGAAGCTTTCTTT	CAWMRRPEAFF	TRBJ1-1	TRBV30	-	many
TGCAGTGCAACGCTGCTGGTAACCTGCGAGCAGTACTTC	CSATLLVTCEQYF	TRBJ2-7	TRBV20-1	-	many
TGTGCCAGCAGTTACGGTCGGGGGCAGTTCTTC	CASSYGRGQFF	TRBJ2-1	TRBV6-5	-	many
TGTGCCAGCAGCTTAGCGTGGGGGGCGAATCAGCCCCAGCATTTT	CASSLAWGANQPQHF	TRBJ1-5	TRBV7-8	-	many
TGCGCCAGCAGCCAAGGACTAGCGAAAAGAGATGGGGAGCTGTTTTTT	CASSQGLAKRDGELFF	TRBJ2-2	TRBV4-1	TRBD2	few
TGTGTCAGTAGTATAGCTAGCGGGAGTGTCTACGAGCAGTGCTTC	CVSSIASGSVYEQCF	TRBJ2-7	TRBV19	TRBD2	-
TGTGCCAGTAGTTTGGGACTGGGCATGAACACTGAAGCTTTCTTT	CASSLGLGMNTEAFF	TRBJ1-1	TRBV19	-	many